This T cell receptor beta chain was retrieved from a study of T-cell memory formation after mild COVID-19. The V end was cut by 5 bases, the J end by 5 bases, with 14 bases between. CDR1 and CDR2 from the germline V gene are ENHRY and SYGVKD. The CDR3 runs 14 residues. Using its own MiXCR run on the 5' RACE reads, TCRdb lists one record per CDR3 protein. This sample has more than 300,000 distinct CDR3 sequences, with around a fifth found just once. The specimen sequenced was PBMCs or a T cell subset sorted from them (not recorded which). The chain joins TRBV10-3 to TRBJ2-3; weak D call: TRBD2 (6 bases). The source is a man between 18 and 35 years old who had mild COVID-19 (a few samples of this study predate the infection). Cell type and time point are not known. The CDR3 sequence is CAISLRASEDTQYF. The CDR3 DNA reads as TGTGCCATCAGTTTGAGGGCTAGCGAAGATACGCAGTATTTT.